This passage covers 8 T cell receptor beta chains from one sample sequenced in a study of blood T cell repertoires in COVID-19. TCRdb keeps only in-frame clones here, not all; method: immunoSEQ multiplex PCR. Here the sample spans about 170,000 clones, 60% to 80% being singletons. Sequencing was done on a sample of peripheral blood. These receptors were obtained from a man in his 70s with acute or convalescent COVID-19.

The chain uses TRBV9 and TRBJ1-1; D possibly corresponds to TRBD1 (6 bases). V gave up 2 bases and J gave up 4 bases, with 15 bases separating them. CDR3 size: 15 residues. Germline CDR1 reads SGDLS; CDR2 reads YYNGEE. CDR3 in amino acids: CASSVETGRGTEAFF. CDR3 sequence (DNA): TGTGCCAGCAGCGTTGAGACAGGCCGCGGCACTGAAGCTTTCTTT.

V and J are TRBV18 and TRBJ1-4; 9 nucleotides agree with TRBD1. Germline loops: CDR1 KGHSH, CDR2 LQKENI. V lost 3 bases and J lost 2; bases outside the gene matches: 4. CDR3 length: 16 residues. CDR3 protein: CASSPGTGMTNEKLFF. The CDR3 nucleotides read TGTGCCAGCTCACCCGGGACAGGGATGACTAATGAAAAACTGTTTTTT.

The V call is TRBV7-9, the J call TRBJ2-2; a weak D match, TRBD1 (6 bases). The CDR3 is 19 residues long. V gave up 5 bases and J gave up 0 bases, with 22 bases separating them. The germline gives CDR1 SEHNR, CDR2 FQNEAQ (reference sequence). The CDR3 region has the DNA TGTGCCAGCAGCCCGCTCCGTGGAGCACAGGGACCGAACACCGGGGAGCTGTTTTTT. Protein sequence: CASSPLRGAQGPNTGELFF.

The chain uses TRBV19 and TRBJ2-2; D perhaps matches TRBD1 (6 bases). V lost 6 bases, J lost 0 bases, and 20 bases lay in between. Germline CDR1 is LNHDA and CDR2 is SQIVND (reference sequence). CDR3 length: 18 residues. CDR3 nucleotides: TGTGCCAGTAGCTCTTTTCGGGGCTGGGGGCCGAACACCGGGGAGCTGTTTTTT. This codes for CASSSFRGWGPNTGELFF.

The chain uses TRBV19 and TRBJ1-4; D not resolved. The germline V gene has CDR1 LNHDA and CDR2 SQIVND (reference sequence). This CDR3 region has 12 residues. V gave up 5 bases and J gave up 13 bases, with 14 bases separating them. This CDR3 reads CASSSSVEGLFF. CDR3 nucleotide sequence: TGTGCCAGTAGTTCGAGTGTGGAGGGACTGTTTTTT.

This clone was seen a single time. The chain employs TRBV18 and TRBJ2-7; D ambiguous. V lost 2 bases and J lost 3, with 17 bases in between. CDR1 is KGHSH and CDR2 is LQKENI in the germline V gene. The CDR3 is 16 amino acids. The CDR3 here is CASSPIGPNIYYEQYF. The CDR3 nucleotides read TGTGCCAGCTCACCAATTGGCCCAAATATATACTACGAGCAGTACTTC.

This clone has a handful of counts. The chain couples TRBV5-4 to TRBJ2-5, with D possibly matching TRBD2 (6 bases). Per germline, CDR1 SGHNT and CDR2 YYREEE (reference sequence). V dropped 6 bases and J dropped 4 bases, with 19 bases sitting between them. The CDR3 loop spans 15 amino acids. This CDR3 is CASTLGGSYRETQYF. CDR3 nucleotide sequence: TGTGCCAGCACCCTTGGGGGGTCGTACAGAGAGACCCAGTACTTC.

For this clone: Other DNA variants within this sample encode the same CDR3. CDR3 amino acids: CASSLTGNYGYTF. The CDR3 nucleotides read TGTGCCAGCAGTCTGACGGGAAACTATGGCTACACCTTC. This chain joins TRBV27 and TRBJ1-2; D unresolved. This CDR3 has 13 amino acids. V lost 5 bases and J lost 2, with 9 bases in between. The germline gives CDR1 MNHEY, CDR2 SMNVEV (reference sequence).